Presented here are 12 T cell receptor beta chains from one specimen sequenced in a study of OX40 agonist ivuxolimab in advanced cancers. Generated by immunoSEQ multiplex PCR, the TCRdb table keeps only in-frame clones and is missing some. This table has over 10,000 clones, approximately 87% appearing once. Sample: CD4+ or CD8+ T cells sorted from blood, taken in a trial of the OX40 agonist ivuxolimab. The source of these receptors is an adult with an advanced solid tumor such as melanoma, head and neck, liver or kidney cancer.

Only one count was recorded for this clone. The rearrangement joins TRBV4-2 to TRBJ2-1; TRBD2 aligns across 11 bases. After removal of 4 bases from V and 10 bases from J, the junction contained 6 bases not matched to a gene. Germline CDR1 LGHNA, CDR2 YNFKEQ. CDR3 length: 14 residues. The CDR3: CASSPLAGGPEQFF. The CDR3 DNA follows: TGTGCCAGCAGCCCCCTAGCGGGGGGTCCGGAGCAGTTCTTC.

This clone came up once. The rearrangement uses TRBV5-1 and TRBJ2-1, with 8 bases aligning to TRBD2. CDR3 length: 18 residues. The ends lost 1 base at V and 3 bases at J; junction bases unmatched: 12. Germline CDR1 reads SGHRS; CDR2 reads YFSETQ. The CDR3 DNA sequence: TGCGCCAGCAGCTTGAGGGGACCCGTCGGGGGGGGCTACAATGAGCAGTTCTTC. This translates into CASSLRGPVGGGYNEQFF.

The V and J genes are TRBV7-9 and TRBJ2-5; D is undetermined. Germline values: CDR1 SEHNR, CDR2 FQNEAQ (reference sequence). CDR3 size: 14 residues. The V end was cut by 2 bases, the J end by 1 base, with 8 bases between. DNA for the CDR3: TGTGCCAGCAGCTTAACCAGATTCCAAGAGACCCAGTACTTC. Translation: CASSLTRFQETQYF.

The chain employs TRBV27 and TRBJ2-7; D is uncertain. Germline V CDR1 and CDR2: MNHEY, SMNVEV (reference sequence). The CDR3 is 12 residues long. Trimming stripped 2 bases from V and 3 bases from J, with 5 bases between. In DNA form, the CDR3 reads TGTGCCAGCAGTTTAACTTACTACGAGCAGTACTTC. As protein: CASSLTYYEQYF.

The CDR3: CASSFGVGLETQYF. In nucleotides, the CDR3 is TGTGCCAGCAGCTTCGGTGTGGGGTTGGAGACCCAGTACTTC. The chain recombines TRBV7-9 with TRBJ2-5, with D unclear. Trimming removed 3 bases at V and 5 bases at J, with 13 bases between. CDR1 is SEHNR, CDR2 FQNEAQ, per germline (reference sequence). The CDR3 length is 14 residues.

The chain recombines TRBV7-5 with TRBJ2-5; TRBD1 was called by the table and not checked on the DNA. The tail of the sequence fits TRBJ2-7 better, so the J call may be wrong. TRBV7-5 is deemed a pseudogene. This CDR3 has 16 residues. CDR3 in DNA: TGTGCCAGAAGCGAAAAGGTCCGGGACAGGGGACGCGAGCAGTACTTC. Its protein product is CARSEKVRDRGREQYF.

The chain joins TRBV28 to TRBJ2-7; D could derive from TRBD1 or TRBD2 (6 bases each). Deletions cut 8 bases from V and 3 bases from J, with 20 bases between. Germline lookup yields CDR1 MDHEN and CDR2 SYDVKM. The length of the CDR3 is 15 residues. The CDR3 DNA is TGTGCCAGCCTCCGGGGGCCTTCACCTTTCTACGAGCAGTACTTC. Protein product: CASLRGPSPFYEQYF.

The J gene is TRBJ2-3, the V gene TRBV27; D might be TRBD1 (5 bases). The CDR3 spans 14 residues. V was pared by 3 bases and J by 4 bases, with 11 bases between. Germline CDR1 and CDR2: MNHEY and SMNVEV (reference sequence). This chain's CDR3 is CASSFDKGSDTQYF. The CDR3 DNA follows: TGTGCCAGCAGTTTCGACAAGGGGTCAGATACGCAGTATTTT.

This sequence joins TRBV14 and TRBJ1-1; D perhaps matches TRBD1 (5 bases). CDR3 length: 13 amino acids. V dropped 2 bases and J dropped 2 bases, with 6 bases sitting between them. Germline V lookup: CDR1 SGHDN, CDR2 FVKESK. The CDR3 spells CASSQQGNTEAFF. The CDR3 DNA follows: TGTGCCAGCAGCCAACAGGGCAACACTGAAGCTTTCTTT.

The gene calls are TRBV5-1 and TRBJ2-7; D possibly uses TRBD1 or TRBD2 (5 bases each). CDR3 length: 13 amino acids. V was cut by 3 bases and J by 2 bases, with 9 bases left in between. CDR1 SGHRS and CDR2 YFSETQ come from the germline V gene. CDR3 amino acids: CASSWDGTYEQYF. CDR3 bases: TGCGCCAGCAGCTGGGACGGTACCTACGAGCAGTACTTC.

The CDR3 sequence is CASTSTGSYEQYF. DNA of the CDR3: TGTGCCAGCACCTCGACAGGGAGCTACGAGCAGTACTTC. J is TRBJ2-7 and V is TRBV27; 7 nucleotides match TRBD1. CDR3 length: 13 residues. V trimming: 7 bases; J trimming: 3 bases; junction bases outside the gene matches: 6. Germline V CDR1 and CDR2: MNHEY, SMNVEV (reference sequence).

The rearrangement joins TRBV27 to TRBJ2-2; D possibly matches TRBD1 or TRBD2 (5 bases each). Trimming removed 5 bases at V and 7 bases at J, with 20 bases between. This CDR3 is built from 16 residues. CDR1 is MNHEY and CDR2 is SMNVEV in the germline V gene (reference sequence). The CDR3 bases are TGTGCCAGCAGTCCCAATCAGGGACCAGCCCTCGGGGAGCTGTTTTTT. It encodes CASSPNQGPALGELFF.